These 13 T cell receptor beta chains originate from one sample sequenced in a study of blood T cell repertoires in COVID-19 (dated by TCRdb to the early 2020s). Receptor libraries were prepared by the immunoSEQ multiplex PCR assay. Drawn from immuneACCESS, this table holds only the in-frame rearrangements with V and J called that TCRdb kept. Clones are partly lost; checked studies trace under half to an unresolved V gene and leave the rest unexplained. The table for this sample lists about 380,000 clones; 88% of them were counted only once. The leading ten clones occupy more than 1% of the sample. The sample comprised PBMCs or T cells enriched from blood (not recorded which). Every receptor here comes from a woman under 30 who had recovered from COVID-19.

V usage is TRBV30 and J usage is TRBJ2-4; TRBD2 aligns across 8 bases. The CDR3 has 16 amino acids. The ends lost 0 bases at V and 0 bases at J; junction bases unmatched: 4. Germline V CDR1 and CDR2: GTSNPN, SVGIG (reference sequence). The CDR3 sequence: CAWSVAGGGAKNIQYF. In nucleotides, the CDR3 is TGTGCCTGGAGTGTAGCCGGGGGGGGAGCCAAAAACATTCAGTACTTC.

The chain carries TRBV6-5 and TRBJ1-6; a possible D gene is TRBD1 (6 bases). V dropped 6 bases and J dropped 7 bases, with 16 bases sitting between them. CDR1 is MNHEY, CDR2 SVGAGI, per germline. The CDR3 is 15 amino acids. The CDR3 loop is CASSPGNQGNSPLHF. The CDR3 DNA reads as TGTGCCAGCAGCCCCGGTAATCAGGGGAATTCACCCCTCCACTTT.

CDR3: CASSQVKVPGEYYGYTF. The CDR3 DNA is TGTGCCAGCAGCCAAGTTAAGGTTCCGGGGGAATACTATGGCTACACCTTC. The chain links TRBV4-2 to TRBJ1-2; weak D call: TRBD1 (5 bases). V lost 1 base, J lost 3 bases, and 18 bases lay in between. The germline V gene encodes CDR1 LGHNA and CDR2 YNFKEQ. The CDR3 totals 17 residues.

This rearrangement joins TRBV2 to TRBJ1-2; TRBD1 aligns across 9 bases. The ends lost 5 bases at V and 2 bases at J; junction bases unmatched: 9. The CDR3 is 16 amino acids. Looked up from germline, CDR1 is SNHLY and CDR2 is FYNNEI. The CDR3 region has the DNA TGTGCCAGCAGTCCGGGACAGGGTGTTAGGAACTATGGCTACACCTTC. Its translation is CASSPGQGVRNYGYTF. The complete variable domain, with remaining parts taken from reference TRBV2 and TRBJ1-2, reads EPEVTQTPSHQVTQMGQEVILRCVPISNHLYFYWYRQILGQKVEFLVSFYNNEISEKSEIFDDQFSVERPDGSNFTLKIRSTKLEDSAMYFCASSPGQGVRNYGYTFGSGTRLTVV.

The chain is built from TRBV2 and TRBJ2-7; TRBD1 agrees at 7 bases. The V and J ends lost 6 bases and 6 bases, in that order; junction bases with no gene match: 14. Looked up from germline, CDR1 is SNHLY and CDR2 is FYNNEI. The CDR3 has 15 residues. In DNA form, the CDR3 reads TGTGCCAGCAGCATGACAGGGTTAAGTATTGGCGAGCAGTACTTC. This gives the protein CASSMTGLSIGEQYF.

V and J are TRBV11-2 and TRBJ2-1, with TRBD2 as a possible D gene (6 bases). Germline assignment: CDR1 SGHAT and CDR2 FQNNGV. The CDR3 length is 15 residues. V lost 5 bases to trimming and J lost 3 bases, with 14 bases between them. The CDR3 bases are TGTGCCAGCAGCCCCGGGAGTGGTTACTACAATGAGCAGTTCTTC. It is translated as CASSPGSGYYNEQFF.

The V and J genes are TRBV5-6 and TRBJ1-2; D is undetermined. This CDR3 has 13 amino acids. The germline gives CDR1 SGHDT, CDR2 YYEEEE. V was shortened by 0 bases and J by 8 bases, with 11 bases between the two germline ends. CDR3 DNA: TGTGCCAGCAGCTTGGGTACAGAACGCGGCTACACCTTC. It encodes CASSLGTERGYTF.

Here the CDR3 DNA reads TGTGCCAGTAGTATAGAAGGGGCCCATGGGACTGAAGCTTTCTTT. This translates into CASSIEGAHGTEAFF. The chain joins TRBV19 to TRBJ1-1; a weak D match, TRBD1 (5 bases). Germline lookup yields CDR1 LNHDA and CDR2 SQIVND (reference sequence). Trimming took 0 bases from V and 5 from J, leaving 13 bases between them. CDR3 length: 15 residues.

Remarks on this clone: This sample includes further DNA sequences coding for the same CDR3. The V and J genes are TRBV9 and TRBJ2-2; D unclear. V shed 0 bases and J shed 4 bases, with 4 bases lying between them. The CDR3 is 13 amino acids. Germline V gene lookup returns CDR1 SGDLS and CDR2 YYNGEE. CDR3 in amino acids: CASSVGGTGELFF. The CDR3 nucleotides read TGTGCCAGCAGCGTAGGAGGCACCGGGGAGCTGTTTTTT.

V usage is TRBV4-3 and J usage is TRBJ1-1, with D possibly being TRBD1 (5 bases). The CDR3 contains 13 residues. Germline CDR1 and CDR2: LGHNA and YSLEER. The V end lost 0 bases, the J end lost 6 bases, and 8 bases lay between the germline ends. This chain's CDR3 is CASSQDQGAEAFF. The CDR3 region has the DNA TGCGCCAGCAGCCAAGACCAAGGGGCTGAAGCTTTCTTT.

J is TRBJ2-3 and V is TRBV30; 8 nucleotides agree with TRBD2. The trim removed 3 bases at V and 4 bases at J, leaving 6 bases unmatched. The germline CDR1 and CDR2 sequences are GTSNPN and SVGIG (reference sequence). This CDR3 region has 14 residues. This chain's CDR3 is CAWRQRGTADTQYF. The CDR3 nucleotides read TGTGCCTGGAGGCAGCGGGGGACGGCAGATACGCAGTATTTT.

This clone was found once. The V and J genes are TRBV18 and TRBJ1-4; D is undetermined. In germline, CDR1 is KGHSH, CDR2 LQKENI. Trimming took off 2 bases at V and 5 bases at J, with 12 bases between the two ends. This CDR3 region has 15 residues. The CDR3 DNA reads TGTGCCAGCTCACCAGGACTCCCGGGAAATGAAAAACTGTTTTTT. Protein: CASSPGLPGNEKLFF.

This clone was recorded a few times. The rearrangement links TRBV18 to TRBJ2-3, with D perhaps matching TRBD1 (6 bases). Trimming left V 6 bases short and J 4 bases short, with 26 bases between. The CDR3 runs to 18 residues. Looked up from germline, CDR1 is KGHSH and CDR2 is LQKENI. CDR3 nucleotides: TGTGCCAGCTCGCCCCGTTCGGGGCAGGGGAGATTCGCAGATACGCAGTATTTT. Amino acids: CASSPRSGQGRFADTQYF.